This T cell receptor (beta chain) was retrieved from a study of CD4 T cells in relation to SARS-CoV-2 and coronaviruses. As for the study in general: Convalescent donors were aged about 20 to 72, with median approximately 40 years. The restricting HLA molecule for shared crossreactive spike epitopes was mapped.

TCRdb's copy holds only in-frame clones and misses some; the assay was immunoSEQ multiplex PCR. The sample carries more than 30,000 clones, 70% to 90% recorded once. Germline lookup yields CDR1 KGHSH and CDR2 LQKENI. V was shortened by 5 bases and J by 7 bases, with 12 bases between the two germline ends. The CDR3 has 13 amino acids. This chain uses TRBV18 with TRBJ1-5; no clear D gene. The material sequenced was memory CD4+ T cells from PBMCs. The sequence was obtained from an adult with COVID-19. The DNA for the CDR3 is TGTGCCAGCTCATCGGAGGGTGGCCAGCCCCAGCATTTT. This encodes CASSSEGGQPQHF.